These 18 T cell receptor beta chains share one sample of origin, sequenced in a study of early T cells in non-severe SARS-CoV-2 infection. MiXCR, run by TCRdb on the 5' RACE reads, gives a single entry per CDR3 protein. There are about 50,000 distinct CDR3 sequences in the sample; about 6% occur only once, and about 3% lies in the top ten. Sequencing used whole blood, obtained at baseline. The origin of the receptors is an adult who was a healthcare worker with PCR-confirmed SARS-CoV-2 infection or an uninfected control (not recorded which).

This clonotype was counted only a few times. V and J are TRBV6-2 or TRBV6-3 and TRBJ2-7; TRBD1 might be the D (6 bases). There are 12 residues in the CDR3. Trimming cost V 5 bases and J 3 bases, with 8 bases left between them. CDR1 and CDR2 from the germline V gene are MNHEY and SVGEGT. Here the CDR3 DNA reads TGTGCCAGCAGTCCGGGACACTACGAGCAGTACTTC. Translating gives CASSPGHYEQYF.

This clonotype occurred many times. The V and J genes are TRBV28 and TRBJ1-1; 9 nucleotides align to TRBD1. V lost 6 bases and J lost 4; bases outside the gene matches: 9. Germline V lookup: CDR1 MDHEN, CDR2 SYDVKM. This CDR3 region has 15 residues. In DNA, the CDR3 is TGTGCCAGCAGCACCGGGACAGGGTTCGCCACTGAAGCTTTCTTT. Residues: CASSTGTGFATEAFF.

The rearrangement links TRBV4-2 to TRBJ2-3; 7 bases line up with TRBD2. Germline-derived CDR1 and CDR2 are LGHNA and YNFKEQ. This CDR3 region has 16 residues. The V and J ends lost 0 bases and 0 bases, in that order; junction bases with no gene match: 3. The CDR3 DNA follows: TGTGCCAGCAGCCAAGATGGGGGGGGTAGCACAGATACGCAGTATTTT. Translating it yields CASSQDGGGSTDTQYF.

Notes on this clonotype: This sequence may be a read error, since a much larger clone differs from it by one base. This chain connects TRBV11-3 to TRBJ2-2; D gene uncertain. The CDR3 spans 15 residues. Germline V gene sequence: CDR1 SGHNT, CDR2 YENEEA. Trimming left V 1 base short and J 4 bases short, with 10 bases between. The CDR3 DNA sequence: TGTGCCAGCAGCTTAGGTGGGCTGCTCACCGGGGAGCTGTTTTTT. Protein product: CASSLGGLLTGELFF. Filled out from reference TRBV11-3 and TRBJ2-2, the complete variable domain reads EAGVVQSPRYKIIEKKQPVAFWCNPISGHNTLYWYLQNLGQGPELLIRYENEEAVDDSQLPKDRFSAERLKGVDSTLKIQPAELGDSAVYLCASSLGGLLTGELFFGEGSRLTVL.

This clonotype was seen ten or more times. V gene TRBV29-1 combines with J gene TRBJ2-1, with D tentatively TRBD1 or TRBD2 (6 bases each). The ends were cut back, 1 base at V and 6 bases at J, with 10 bases in the middle. CDR1 SQVTM and CDR2 ANQGSEA come from the germline V gene. The CDR3 has 13 amino acids. The CDR3 region is CSVEGGRGNEQFF. The CDR3 nucleotides are TGCAGCGTTGAAGGGGGGCGGGGCAATGAGCAGTTCTTC.

This clonotype was recorded many times. The V call is TRBV15, the J call TRBJ1-1, with a tentative D call TRBD1 (5 bases). Per the germline V gene, CDR1 is LNHNV and CDR2 is YYDKDF (reference sequence). The germline V and J ends were trimmed by 5 bases and 1 base, with 14 bases remaining between them. The CDR3 contains 15 residues. The CDR3 here is CATSSRGQPNTEAFF. The CDR3 DNA sequence: TGTGCCACCAGCTCCCGAGGACAACCGAACACTGAAGCTTTCTTT.

This clonotype appeared many times. This rearrangement joins TRBV10-2 to TRBJ2-3; D remains ambiguous. Germline values: CDR1 WSHSY, CDR2 SAAADI. The CDR3 has 13 residues. V was trimmed by 6 bases and J by 2 bases, leaving 9 bases between them. The CDR3 nucleotides read TGCGCCAGCAGGTTCCAGGTCACAGATACGCAGTATTTT. It yields the protein CASRFQVTDTQYF.

This clonotype was detected a few times. The chain has TRBV4-3 and TRBJ1-6; D perhaps matches TRBD1 (5 bases). V was shortened by 3 bases and J by 7 bases, with 13 bases between the two germline ends. CDR1 LGHNA and CDR2 YSLEER come from the germline V gene. There are 15 residues in the CDR3. CDR3 sequence (DNA): TGCGCCAGCAGCCATATTACAGGAAGCAATTCACCCCTCCACTTT. This gives the protein CASSHITGSNSPLHF.

This clonotype was counted at least ten times. The J gene is TRBJ2-1, the V gene TRBV19; 9 bases fit TRBD2. Germline V CDR1 and CDR2: LNHDA, SQIVND (reference sequence). The CDR3 is 14 amino acids. V shed 10 bases, J shed 7 bases, and the junction held 11 bases outside the gene matches. The CDR3 DNA reads TGTGCCACGGGGGCTAGCGGGGTCCCAAATGAGCAGTTCTTC. Translating it yields CATGASGVPNEQFF.

This clonotype was recorded a few times. This chain connects TRBV14 to TRBJ1-6, with a tentative D call TRBD1 (5 bases). Germline V lookup: CDR1 SGHDN, CDR2 FVKESK. This CDR3 has 13 amino acids. V shed 2 bases and J shed 8 bases, with 7 bases lying between them. The CDR3 loop is CASSQQGYSPLHF. CDR3 nucleotide sequence: TGTGCCAGCAGCCAACAGGGCTATTCACCCCTCCACTTT.

This clonotype has a count of ten or more. The chain employs TRBV12-5 and TRBJ2-2; a possible D gene is TRBD1 (6 bases). Germline V gene sequence: CDR1 LGHNT, CDR2 FRNRAP. Trimming took 3 bases from V and 4 from J, leaving 15 bases between them. This CDR3 region has 16 residues. CDR3 in amino acids: CASGFSQGISTGELFF. CDR3 in DNA: TGTGCTAGTGGTTTCTCACAGGGCATTAGCACCGGGGAGCTGTTTTTT.

This clonotype appeared many times. The chain joins TRBV7-6 to TRBJ2-2; TRBD1 matches at 8 bases. CDR1 is SGHVS, CDR2 FNYEAQ, per germline. CDR3 length: 16 residues. Trimming removed 5 bases from V and 6 bases from J; junction bases left unmatched: 11. The CDR3 loop reads CASSPRTGRGSGELFF. The CDR3 coding sequence is TGTGCCAGCAGCCCCAGGACAGGGAGAGGGTCCGGGGAGCTGTTTTTT.

This chain uses TRBV18 with TRBJ2-7; no reliable D call. V lost 3 bases, J lost 0 bases, and 12 bases lay in between. The CDR3 consists of 15 residues. From germline, CDR1 is KGHSH and CDR2 LQKENI. CDR3 DNA: TGTGCCAGCTCACCCGGACCGTCGAACTCCTACGAGCAGTACTTC. Translation: CASSPGPSNSYEQYF. Variable domain in full (rest from reference TRBV18 and TRBJ2-7): NAGVMQNPRHLVRRRGQEARLRCSPMKGHSHVYWYRQLPEEGLKFMVYLQKENIIDESGMPKERFSAEFPKEGPSILRIQQVVRGDSAAYFCASSPGPSNSYEQYFGPGTRLTVT.

There are many counts of this clonotype. The chain combines TRBV9 with TRBJ2-3; D may be TRBD1 (6 bases). The V and J ends lost 0 bases and 3 bases respectively, with 17 bases between them. The CDR3 sequence is 17 residues long. Germline V lookup: CDR1 SGDLS, CDR2 YYNGEE. The CDR3 loop reads CASSVGLAGEVTDTQYF. Written as DNA, the CDR3 is TGTGCCAGCAGCGTAGGCCTGGCAGGGGAAGTAACAGATACGCAGTATTTT.

This clonotype was counted many times. The chain links TRBV7-9 to TRBJ2-1; 8 bases line up with TRBD1. Germline CDR1 reads SEHNR; CDR2 reads FQNEAQ (reference sequence). The V and J ends lost 3 bases and 2 bases, in that order; junction bases with no gene match: 12. CDR3 size: 18 residues. The CDR3 reads CASSFAQGARMTYNEQFF. The CDR3 DNA reads TGTGCCAGCAGCTTCGCCCAGGGGGCTCGCATGACCTACAATGAGCAGTTCTTC.

For this clonotype: This may be a read error, as it is one base from a much larger clone. The CDR3 DNA reads as TGTGCCAGCAGTTTATTCGGAGACGGGCAGTACTTC. This codes for CASSLFGDGQYF. The chain carries TRBV12-3 or TRBV12-4 and TRBJ2-7; D unclear. The V and J ends lost 2 bases and 9 bases respectively, with 11 bases between them. This CDR3 has 12 amino acids.

This chain joins TRBV7-9 and TRBJ2-3; 7 nucleotides agree with TRBD1. From germline, CDR1 is SEHNR and CDR2 FQNEAQ (reference sequence). The J segment lost 9 bases and the V segment lost 5 bases, leaving 11 bases of the junction unmatched. The CDR3 is 14 amino acids. The CDR3 region has the DNA TGTGCCAGCAGCCGAACCCCACCGGGACAGACGCAGTATTTT. It codes for CASSRTPPGQTQYF.

This clonotype came up many times. The J gene is TRBJ2-1, the V gene TRBV12-3 or TRBV12-4, with 8 bases that match TRBD2. There are 15 residues in the CDR3. Trimming at V came to 2 bases and at J to 2 bases, leaving 2 bases not matched to a gene. CDR3 coding DNA: TGTGCCAGCAGTTTAACGGGGGGGGCCTACAATGAGCAGTTCTTC. This codes for CASSLTGGAYNEQFF.